The 16 T cell receptor beta chains below come from one sample, sequenced in a study of blood T cell repertoires in COVID-19. Method: immunoSEQ multiplex PCR; TCRdb's copy keeps in-frame clones and lacks some. The table shows roughly 56,000 clones, with roughly 84% occurring only once. Sequencing was performed on peripheral blood. These receptors were taken from a man between 50 and 59 years old with active COVID-19.

The CDR3 is CASSLFMGLVGETQYF. The CDR3 DNA reads as TGTGCCAGCAGCTTATTTATGGGACTAGTTGGAGAGACCCAGTACTTC. The chain combines TRBV14 with TRBJ2-5, with 8 bases identical to TRBD2. In germline, CDR1 is SGHDN, CDR2 FVKESK. The CDR3 totals 16 residues. V lost 5 bases and J lost 4; bases outside the gene matches: 12.

This clone was detected once. The chain is built from TRBV30 and TRBJ2-5, with TRBD2 matching 8 bases. The CDR3 is made up of 17 amino acids. In germline, CDR1 is GTSNPN, CDR2 SVGIG (reference sequence). The junction had 19 bases not matched to a gene; V was cut back by 1 base and J by 9 bases. CDR3 in amino acids: CAWSDTWAAGGSASQYF. Written as DNA, the CDR3 is TGTGCCTGGAGTGATACGTGGGCGGCGGGAGGTAGCGCGTCCCAGTACTTC.

V and J are TRBV19 and TRBJ2-2; D is unclear. V lost 7 bases and J 5 bases, leaving 23 bases between the germline ends. Germline CDR1 reads LNHDA; CDR2 reads SQIVND (reference sequence). The CDR3 has 17 residues. The CDR3 DNA reads as TGTGCCAGTACGAGGAGTAGTGGCAGAACGGGTACCGGGGAGCTGTTTTTT. Amino acids: CASTRSSGRTGTGELFF.

The chain's CDR3 is CASSPEGTGGYEQYF. The DNA of the CDR3 is TGCGCCAGCAGCCCGGAGGGGACAGGGGGCTACGAGCAGTACTTC. This chain uses TRBV5-1 with TRBJ2-7; 11 bases agree with TRBD1. Per germline, CDR1 SGHRS and CDR2 YFSETQ. The CDR3 runs 15 residues. With 4 bases clipped from V and 3 bases from J, the junction kept 6 bases outside the gene matches.

This chain uses TRBV7-2 with TRBJ1-2; 7 bases map to TRBD1. J gave up 4 bases and V 5 bases, and 10 bases lay outside the gene matches. The CDR3 covers 15 residues. The germline gives CDR1 SGHTA, CDR2 FQGNSA. The CDR3 DNA sequence: TGTGCCAGCAGCCCAAGACAGGGAAATACCTATGGCTACACCTTC. It encodes CASSPRQGNTYGYTF.

This clone has only one observation. The chain recombines TRBV2 with TRBJ2-3; the D gene is possibly TRBD2 (5 bases). V was trimmed by 8 bases and J by 5 bases, leaving 32 bases between them. Germline lookup yields CDR1 SNHLY and CDR2 FYNNEI. This CDR3 is 19 amino acids long. The DNA of the CDR3 is TGTGCCAGCCCAGACTCAAAAAAAGGGAAAAGCGGTTCCGGAGATACGCAGTATTTT. Amino acid sequence: CASPDSKKGKSGSGDTQYF. The full variable domain, with the rest looked up from reference TRBV2 and TRBJ2-3, is EPEVTQTPSHQVTQMGQEVILRCVPISNHLYFYWYRQILGQKVEFLVSFYNNEISEKSEIFDDQFSVERPDGSNFTLKIRSTKLEDSAMYFCASPDSKKGKSGSGDTQYFGPGTRLTVL.

This clone was detected a few times. The genes are TRBV6-4 and TRBJ2-2; 7 bases agree with TRBD2. Germline CDR1 reads MRHNA; CDR2 reads SNTAGT. V shed 3 bases, J shed 4 bases, and the junction held 5 bases outside the gene matches. This CDR3 has 15 residues. The CDR3 nucleotides are TGTGCCAGCAGTGAGTCTAGCGGTATCACCGGGGAGCTGTTTTTT. Protein sequence: CASSESSGITGELFF.

V gene TRBV7-9 combines with J gene TRBJ1-1, with 8 positions matching TRBD1. After removal of 5 bases from V and 10 bases from J, the junction contained 6 bases not matched to a gene. This CDR3 comprises 12 residues. The germline CDR1 and CDR2 sequences are SEHNR and FQNEAQ (reference sequence). This CDR3 reads CASSGQGTIAFF. The CDR3 DNA is TGTGCCAGCAGCGGACAGGGTACAATAGCTTTCTTT.

The chain joins TRBV27 to TRBJ2-2; TRBD2 matches 10 bases. CDR3 size: 15 residues. Trimming at V came to 5 bases and at J to 5 bases, leaving 5 bases not matched to a gene. The germline CDR1 and CDR2 sequences are MNHEY and SMNVEV (reference sequence). CDR3 amino acids: CASSGLAGETGELFF. The CDR3 region has the DNA TGTGCCAGCAGTGGGCTAGCGGGAGAAACCGGGGAGCTGTTTTTT.

This sequence joins TRBV5-1 and TRBJ2-2; 7 bases line up with TRBD2. The CDR3 consists of 16 residues. V lost 1 base to trimming and J lost 1 base; unmatched junction nucleotides: 4. Per the germline V gene, CDR1 is SGHRS and CDR2 is YFSETQ. CDR3: CASSLNPSGNTGELFF. In nucleotides, the CDR3 is TGCGCCAGCAGCTTGAATCCTAGCGGGAACACCGGGGAGCTGTTTTTT.

The rearrangement links TRBV11-2 to TRBJ2-1; 9 bases are shared with TRBD2. V gave up 6 bases and J gave up 6 bases; unmatched junction bases: 12. The CDR3 sequence is 16 residues long. Germline V CDR1 and CDR2: SGHAT, FQNNGV. The CDR3 is CASSRRTSGLFNEQFF. DNA of the CDR3: TGTGCCAGCAGTCGCCGTACTAGCGGGCTATTCAATGAGCAGTTCTTC. The complete variable domain, with remaining parts taken from reference TRBV11-2 and TRBJ2-1, reads EAGVAQSPRYKIIEKRQSVAFWCNPISGHATLYWYQQILGQGPKLLIQFQNNGVVDDSQLPKDRFSAERLKGVDSTLKIQPAKLEDSAVYLCASSRRTSGLFNEQFFGPGTRLTVL.

The chain is built from TRBV11-1 and TRBJ2-7, with 8 bases aligning to TRBD1. V lost 4 bases to trimming and J lost 0 bases; unmatched junction nucleotides: 5. The CDR3 length is 15 residues. CDR1 and CDR2 (germline): SGHAT, FQDESV (reference sequence). The CDR3 region is CASSSTGASSYEQYF. CDR3 bases: TGTGCCAGCAGCTCGACAGGGGCAAGCTCCTACGAGCAGTACTTC.

The V call is TRBV5-4, the J call TRBJ1-4; TRBD1 matches 8 bases. Germline CDR1 is SGHNT and CDR2 is YYREEE (reference sequence). The CDR3 covers 17 residues. Losses at the gene ends were 0 bases for V and 7 bases for J; bases not matched to a gene: 11. The CDR3 is CASSLGGRGRGPEKLFF. CDR3 in DNA: TGTGCCAGCAGCTTGGGGGGCCGGGGCAGGGGGCCTGAAAAACTGTTTTTT.

The genes are TRBV6-5 and TRBJ2-1; no reliable D call. V gave up 6 bases and J gave up 0 bases, with 3 bases separating them. Germline V gives CDR1 MNHEY, CDR2 SVGAGI. The CDR3 consists of 12 residues. The CDR3 region is CASRSSYNEQFF. The CDR3 region has the DNA TGTGCCAGCAGGAGCTCCTACAATGAGCAGTTCTTC.

The J gene is TRBJ2-6, the V gene TRBV4-1; maybe TRBD1 (6 bases). V was pared by 4 bases and J by 0 bases, with 16 bases between. Germline V CDR1 and CDR2: MGHRA, YSYEKL. This CDR3 contains 18 residues. This chain's CDR3 is CASSRGQSQSSGANVLTF. CDR3 DNA: TGCGCCAGCAGCCGTGGACAGAGCCAGAGCTCTGGGGCCAACGTCCTGACTTTC.

V is TRBV6-5 and J is TRBJ2-1; the D gene is possibly TRBD1 (5 bases). The CDR3 spans 13 residues. The V and J ends lost 6 bases and 2 bases respectively, with 8 bases between them. CDR1 and CDR2 from the germline V gene are MNHEY and SVGAGI. CDR3 region: CASSRQPYNEQFF. CDR3 bases: TGTGCCAGCAGCCGACAGCCCTACAATGAGCAGTTCTTC.